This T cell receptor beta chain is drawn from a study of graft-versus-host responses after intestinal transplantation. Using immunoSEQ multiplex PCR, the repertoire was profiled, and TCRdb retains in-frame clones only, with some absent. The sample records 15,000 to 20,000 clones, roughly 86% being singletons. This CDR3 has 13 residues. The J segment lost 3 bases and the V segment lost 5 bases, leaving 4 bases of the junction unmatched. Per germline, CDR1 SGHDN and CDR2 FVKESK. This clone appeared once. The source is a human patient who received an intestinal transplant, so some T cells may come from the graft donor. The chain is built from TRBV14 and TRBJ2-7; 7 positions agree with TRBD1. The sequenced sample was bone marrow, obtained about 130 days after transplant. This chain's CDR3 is CASSGRDSYEQYF. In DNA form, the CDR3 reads TGTGCCAGCAGCGGCCGGGACAGCTACGAGCAGTACTTC. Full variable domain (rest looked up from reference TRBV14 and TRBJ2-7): EAGVTQFPSHSVIEKGQTVTLRCDPISGHDNLYWYRRVMGKEIKFLLHFVKESKQDESGMPNNRFLAERTGGTYSTLKVQPAELEDSGVYFCASSGRDSYEQYFGPGTRLTVT.